This T cell receptor (beta chain) was obtained from a study of blood T cells in healthy people across ages. With a J-beta primer mix and a sample-barcoded 5' primer, a second PCR ran roughly 6 to 11 cycles. With 12 random nucleotides, a template-switch adaptor tagged each individual cDNA molecule. Each single sample gave us at least 2.5 million CDR3-containing paired-end reads. TCRdb used MiXCR to reprocess the 5' RACE reads, holding one entry per CDR3 protein. Of under 2,000,000 distinct CDR3 sequences listed, around half are singletons. They isolated at least 6 million PBMCs from each sample. With each sample, at least 5 micrograms of total RNA were extracted. CDR3 size: 18 residues. The J segment lost 3 bases and the V segment lost 1 base, leaving 7 bases of the junction unmatched. Germline CDR1 is LGHNA and CDR2 is YNFKEQ.

The receptor comes from a woman aged 40 to 49 in good health. The sample taken for sequencing was blood. V and J are TRBV4-2 and TRBJ2-1; 12 positions match TRBD2. The CDR3 DNA reads TGTGCCAGCAGCCAAGTCCCTAGCGGGGGGGCCGGCTACAATGAGCAGTTCTTC. As protein: CASSQVPSGGAGYNEQFF.